This TCR beta chain was identified in a study of T cells after yellow fever vaccination. CDR1 SQVTM and CDR2 ANQGSEA come from the germline V gene. V was trimmed by 2 bases and J by 9 bases, leaving 8 bases between them. The CDR3 runs to 11 residues. This clonotype showed up many times. Its antigen remains unknown. Findings and caveats of the study: Although the secondary response was weaker, it peaked faster, at day 5 versus 15.

Researchers made TCR cDNA using 5'RACE template switching, and this step added a universal primer site and UMIs. Via MiXCR, TCRdb re-called the 5' RACE reads, giving one row per CDR3 protein. The sample lists over 100,000 distinct CDR3 sequences, under 9% seen once, with roughly 23% in the top ten. This chain uses TRBV29-1 with TRBJ2-1; D might be TRBD2 (5 bases). The origin of this receptor is a man aged 30-40 years who received the YFV17D yellow fever vaccine. Sequences were derived from CD8+ T cells sorted from PBMCs, sampled 45 days after the yellow fever booster vaccination. CDR3 nucleotides: TGCAGCGTTGAACTAGCCTCTGAGCAGTTCTTC. Amino acids: CSVELASEQFF.